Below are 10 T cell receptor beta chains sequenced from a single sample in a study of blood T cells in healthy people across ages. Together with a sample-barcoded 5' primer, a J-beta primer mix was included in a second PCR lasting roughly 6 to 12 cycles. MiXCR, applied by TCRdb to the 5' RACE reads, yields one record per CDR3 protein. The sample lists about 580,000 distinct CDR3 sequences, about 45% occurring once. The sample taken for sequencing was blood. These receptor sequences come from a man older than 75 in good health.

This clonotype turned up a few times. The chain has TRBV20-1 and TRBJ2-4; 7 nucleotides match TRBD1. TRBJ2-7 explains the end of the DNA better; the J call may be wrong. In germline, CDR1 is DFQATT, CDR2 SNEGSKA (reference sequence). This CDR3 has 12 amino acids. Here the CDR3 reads CSATTGNYEQYF. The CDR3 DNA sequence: TGCAGTGCCACGACAGGGAACTACGAGCAGTACTTC.

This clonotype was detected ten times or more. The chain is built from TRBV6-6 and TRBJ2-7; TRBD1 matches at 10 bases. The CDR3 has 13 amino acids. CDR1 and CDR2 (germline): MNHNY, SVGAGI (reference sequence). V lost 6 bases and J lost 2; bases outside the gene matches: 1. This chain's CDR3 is CASRDRGPYEQYF. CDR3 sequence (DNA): TGTGCCAGCAGAGACAGGGGGCCCTACGAGCAGTACTTC.

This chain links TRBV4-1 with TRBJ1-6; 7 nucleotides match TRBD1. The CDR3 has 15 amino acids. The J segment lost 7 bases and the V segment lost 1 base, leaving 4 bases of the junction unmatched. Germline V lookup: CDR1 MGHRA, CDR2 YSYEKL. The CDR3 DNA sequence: TGCGCCAGCAGCCAAGGGTTACAGGGGAATTCACCCCTCCACTTT. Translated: CASSQGLQGNSPLHF.

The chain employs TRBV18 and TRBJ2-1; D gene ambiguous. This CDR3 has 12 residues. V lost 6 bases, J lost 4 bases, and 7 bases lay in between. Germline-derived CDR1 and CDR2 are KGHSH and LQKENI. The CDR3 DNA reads TGTGCCAGCTCCGATTTTTACAATGAGCAGTTCTTC. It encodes CASSDFYNEQFF. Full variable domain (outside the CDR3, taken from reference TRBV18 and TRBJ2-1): NAGVMQNPRHLVRRRGQEARLRCSPMKGHSHVYWYRQLPEEGLKFMVYLQKENIIDESGMPKERFSAEFPKEGPSILRIQQVVRGDSAAYFCASSDFYNEQFFGPGTRLTVL.

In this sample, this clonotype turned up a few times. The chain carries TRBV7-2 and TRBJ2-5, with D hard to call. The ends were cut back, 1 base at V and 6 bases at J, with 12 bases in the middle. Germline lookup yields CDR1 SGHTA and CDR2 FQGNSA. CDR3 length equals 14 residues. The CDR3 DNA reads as TGTGCCAGCAGCTTAGACACGGTGGGAAAGACCCAGTACTTC. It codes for CASSLDTVGKTQYF.

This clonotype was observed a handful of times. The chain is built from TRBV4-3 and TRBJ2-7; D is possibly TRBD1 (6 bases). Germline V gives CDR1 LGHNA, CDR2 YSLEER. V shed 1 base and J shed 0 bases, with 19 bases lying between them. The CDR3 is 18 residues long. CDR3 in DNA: TGCGCCAGCAGCCAAGTTAGGGGTCTTACAGGGAACTCCTACGAGCAGTACTTC. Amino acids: CASSQVRGLTGNSYEQYF.

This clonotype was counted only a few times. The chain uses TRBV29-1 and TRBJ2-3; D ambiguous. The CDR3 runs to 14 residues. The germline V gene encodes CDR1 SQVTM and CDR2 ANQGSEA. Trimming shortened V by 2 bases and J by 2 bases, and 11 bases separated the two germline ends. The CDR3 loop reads CSVEKGIPTDTQYF. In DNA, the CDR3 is TGCAGCGTTGAAAAAGGGATCCCCACAGATACGCAGTATTTT.

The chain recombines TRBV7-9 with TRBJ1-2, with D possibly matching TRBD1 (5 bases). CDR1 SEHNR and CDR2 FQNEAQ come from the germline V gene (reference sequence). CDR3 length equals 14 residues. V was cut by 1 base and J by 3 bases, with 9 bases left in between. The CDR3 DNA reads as TGTGCCAGCAGCTTAGTGGTACAGGACTATGGCTACACCTTC. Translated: CASSLVVQDYGYTF.

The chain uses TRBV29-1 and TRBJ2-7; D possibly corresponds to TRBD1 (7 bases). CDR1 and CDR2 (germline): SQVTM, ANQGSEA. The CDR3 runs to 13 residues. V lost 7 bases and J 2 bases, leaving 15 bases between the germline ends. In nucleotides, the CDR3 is TGCAGCGCACGGCGGGACAGTCCCTACGAGCAGTACTTC. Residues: CSARRDSPYEQYF.

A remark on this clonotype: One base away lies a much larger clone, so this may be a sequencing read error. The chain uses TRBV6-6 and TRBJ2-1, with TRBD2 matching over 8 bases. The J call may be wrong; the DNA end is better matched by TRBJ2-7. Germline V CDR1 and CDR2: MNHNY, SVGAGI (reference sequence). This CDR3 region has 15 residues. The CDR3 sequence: CASCPSGSSYNEQYF. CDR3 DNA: TGTGCCAGCTGTCCAAGCGGGAGCTCCTACAATGAGCAGTACTTC.